The 31 T cell receptor beta chains in this list originate from one sample, sequenced in a study of T cell responses to AZD1222 COVID-19 vaccine. Profiling relied on immunoSEQ multiplex PCR, and the TCRdb table lists in-frame clones only, not all of them. Among about 180,000 clones listed, about 90% were seen once. This specimen consisted of peripheral blood, obtained 28 days after the second AZD1222 dose. The source of these receptors is an adult who received the AZD1222 COVID-19 vaccine.

The chain recombines TRBV7-8 with TRBJ2-7; D possibly uses TRBD1 or TRBD2 (6 bases each). Germline values: CDR1 SGHVS, CDR2 FQNEAQ. The CDR3 consists of 14 residues. Trimming removed 0 bases at V and 4 bases at J, with 10 bases between. For the CDR3, the DNA is TGTGCCAGCAGCTTAGCAGGGGGGTCGTACGAGCAGTACTTC. Its protein product is CASSLAGGSYEQYF.

This chain connects TRBV2 to TRBJ1-2; unclear D gene. The CDR3 loop spans 13 amino acids. V gave up 7 bases and J gave up 0 bases, with 9 bases separating them. Germline CDR1 reads SNHLY; CDR2 reads FYNNEI. CDR3 in DNA: TGTGCCAGCACCTCAAAAGCTAACTATGGCTACACCTTC. Translation gives CASTSKANYGYTF.

The chain has TRBV7-3 and TRBJ1-1; 11 bases align to TRBD1. After removal of 5 bases from V and 4 bases from J, the junction contained 6 bases not matched to a gene. The CDR3 has 15 amino acids. CDR1 and CDR2 (germline): SGHTA, FQGTGA. The CDR3 is CASSTGQGAVTEAFF. The CDR3, as DNA: TGTGCCAGCAGCACCGGACAGGGGGCGGTCACTGAAGCTTTCTTT. The complete variable domain, with remaining parts taken from reference TRBV7-3 and TRBJ1-1, reads GAGVSQTPSNKVTEKGKYVELRCDPISGHTALYWYRQSLGQGPEFLIYFQGTGAADDSGLPNDRFFAVRPEGSVSTLKIQRTERGDSAVYLCASSTGQGAVTEAFFGQGTRLTVV.

V is TRBV18 and J is TRBJ2-1; D might be TRBD1 (6 bases). V was pared by 0 bases and J by 6 bases, with 15 bases between. CDR3 size: 16 residues. Germline CDR1 KGHSH, CDR2 LQKENI. The CDR3 is CASSPPVGALGNEQFF. CDR3 sequence (DNA): TGTGCCAGCTCACCACCGGTGGGGGCCCTAGGCAATGAGCAGTTCTTC. Based on the CDR3 plus reference TRBV18 and TRBJ2-1, the full variable domain is NAGVMQNPRHLVRRRGQEARLRCSPMKGHSHVYWYRQLPEEGLKFMVYLQKENIIDESGMPKERFSAEFPKEGPSILRIQQVVRGDSAAYFCASSPPVGALGNEQFFGPGTRLTVL.

The genes are TRBV7-3 and TRBJ1-1; 10 bases are a match to TRBD1. The germline CDR1 and CDR2 sequences are SGHTA and FQGTGA. The ends lost 5 bases at V and 2 bases at J; junction bases unmatched: 5. The CDR3 extends over 15 amino acids. The CDR3 loop is CASSPGTGVNTEAFF. The CDR3 nucleotides read TGTGCCAGCAGCCCTGGGACAGGGGTTAACACTGAAGCTTTCTTT.

This clone appeared once. The V and J genes are TRBV21-1 and TRBJ2-7. TRBV21-1 is designated a pseudogene. The CDR3 runs 14 residues. CDR3 amino acids: CASSKVGIGYEQYF. The DNA for the CDR3 is TGTGCCAGCAGCAAGGTGGGGATTGGTTACGAGCAGTACTTC.

The rearrangement joins TRBV5-4 to TRBJ2-2; D ambiguous. The CDR3 runs to 13 residues. The ends were cut back, 4 bases at V and 4 bases at J, with 8 bases in the middle. Germline values: CDR1 SGHNT, CDR2 YYREEE (reference sequence). CDR3 nucleotide sequence: TGTGCCAGCAGCCACCGGGCCACCGGGGAGCTGTTTTTT. Amino acids: CASSHRATGELFF.

This clone was detected once. The chain combines TRBV6-5 with TRBJ1-2; D gene uncertain. Germline V gives CDR1 MNHEY, CDR2 SVGAGI. The V and J ends lost 0 bases and 6 bases respectively, with 5 bases between them. This CDR3 contains 12 residues. Here the CDR3 reads CASSYSMDGYTF. Here the CDR3 DNA reads TGTGCCAGCAGTTACTCGATGGATGGCTACACCTTC.

CDR3 loop: CASSLRRNTGELFF. The CDR3 DNA reads as TGTGCCAGCAGCTTAAGAAGGAACACCGGGGAGCTGTTTTTT. V usage is TRBV7-2 and J usage is TRBJ2-2; D gene ambiguous. Germline V CDR1 and CDR2: SGHTA, FQGNSA. V dropped 2 bases and J dropped 1 base, with 5 bases sitting between them. The CDR3 has 14 residues.

This chain links TRBV7-2 with TRBJ1-6; 11 positions agree with TRBD1. V lost 4 bases to trimming and J lost 7 bases; unmatched junction nucleotides: 3. The germline V gene has CDR1 SGHTA and CDR2 FQGNSA. The CDR3 has 15 amino acids. CDR3 DNA sequence: TGTGCCAGCAGCTGGACAGGGGGCGGCAATTCACCCCTCCACTTT. This encodes CASSWTGGGNSPLHF.

This chain uses TRBV28 with TRBJ2-1; 13 nucleotides match TRBD2. Trimming took 6 bases from V and 12 from J; bases not matched to a gene: 14. Germline CDR1 is MDHEN and CDR2 is SYDVKM. This CDR3 comprises 16 residues. CDR3 loop: CASRGGQGLAGDRQFF. The CDR3 region has the DNA TGTGCCAGCAGGGGTGGGCAAGGACTAGCGGGGGATCGGCAGTTCTTC.

CDR3 sequence (DNA): TGTGCCAGCTCACAGGGGGCTCGGTATGGCTACACCTTC. Translated: CASSQGARYGYTF. The V gene is TRBV18, the J gene TRBJ1-2; 7 positions match TRBD1. CDR3 length: 13 amino acids. Per the germline V gene, CDR1 is KGHSH and CDR2 is LQKENI. The ends lost 4 bases at V and 5 bases at J; junction bases unmatched: 4. The whole variable domain, remainder taken from reference TRBV18 and TRBJ1-2, is NAGVMQNPRHLVRRRGQEARLRCSPMKGHSHVYWYRQLPEEGLKFMVYLQKENIIDESGMPKERFSAEFPKEGPSILRIQQVVRGDSAAYFCASSQGARYGYTFGSGTRLTVV.

The chain employs TRBV11-2 and TRBJ1-1; 8 bases map to TRBD1. This CDR3 contains 14 residues. Per germline, CDR1 SGHAT and CDR2 FQNNGV. Trimming took 5 bases from V and 6 from J; bases not matched to a gene: 8. CDR3 coding DNA: TGTGCCAGCAGCCAGGACAGGGTACCTGCTGAAGCTTTCTTT. Its protein is CASSQDRVPAEAFF.

The chain carries TRBV19 and TRBJ2-2, with TRBD1 as a possible D gene (6 bases). Per the germline V gene, CDR1 is LNHDA and CDR2 is SQIVND (reference sequence). The CDR3 runs 15 residues. Trimming took 3 bases from V and 5 from J, leaving 13 bases between them. The CDR3 protein is CASSIQDSGTGELFF. CDR3 bases: TGTGCCAGTAGTATCCAGGACAGTGGGACCGGGGAGCTGTTTTTT.

This chain joins TRBV19 and TRBJ2-7; a possible D gene is TRBD2 (5 bases). Trimming took 2 bases from V and 0 from J, leaving 11 bases between them. The length of the CDR3 is 15 residues. Germline-derived CDR1 and CDR2 are LNHDA and SQIVND (reference sequence). CDR3 coding DNA: TGTGCCAGTAGTATACGGGCTAGCAGCTCCTACGAGCAGTACTTC. Its protein product is CASSIRASSSYEQYF.

The gene calls are TRBV3-1 (or the pseudogene TRBV3-2) and TRBJ2-2, with 11 bases lining up with TRBD1. Trimming removed 4 bases from V and 7 bases from J; junction bases left unmatched: 8. CDR3 length: 16 residues. Germline CDR1 LGHDT, CDR2 YNNKEL (reference sequence). CDR3 sequence: CASSPQGQGVNGELFF. The DNA of the CDR3 is TGTGCCAGCAGCCCCCAGGGACAGGGGGTTAACGGGGAGCTGTTTTTT.

This chain uses TRBV9 with TRBJ2-1, with no clear D. CDR3 size: 11 residues. Germline V CDR1 and CDR2: SGDLS, YYNGEE. The V end was cut by 3 bases, the J end by 4 bases, with 2 bases between. CDR3 loop: CASSGYNEQFF. The CDR3 bases are TGTGCCAGCAGCGGTTACAATGAGCAGTTCTTC.

This clone was detected once. The V gene is TRBV20-1, the J gene TRBJ1-5; D gene ambiguous. Germline V gene sequence: CDR1 DFQATT, CDR2 SNEGSKA (reference sequence). This CDR3 region has 11 residues. Trimming cost V 3 bases and J 6 bases, with 6 bases left between them. In DNA, the CDR3 is TGCAGTGCTAGGGAGGGTCAGCCCCAGCATTTT. Translation: CSAREGQPQHF.

The chain links TRBV27 to TRBJ1-3; D gene uncertain. Germline lookup yields CDR1 MNHEY and CDR2 SMNVEV (reference sequence). Trimming left V 6 bases short and J 0 bases short, with 9 bases between. The CDR3 is 14 amino acids. Here the CDR3 reads CASRGLSSGNTIYF. For the CDR3, the DNA is TGTGCCAGCAGAGGTTTAAGCTCTGGAAACACCATATATTTT.

A single count supports this clone. The chain combines TRBV28 with TRBJ2-7, with 8 positions matching TRBD2. Germline assignment: CDR1 MDHEN and CDR2 SYDVKM. The V gene end was trimmed by 3 bases and the J gene end by 6 bases; junction bases not matched to a gene: 10. The CDR3 length is 15 residues. CDR3 residues: CASSFREGTKIEQYF. Here the CDR3 DNA reads TGTGCCAGCAGTTTCCGGGAGGGTACCAAAATCGAGCAGTACTTC.

CDR3 residues: CASSDGQPQPQHF. The CDR3 nucleotides read TGTGCCAGCAGTGACGGGCAGCCTCAGCCCCAGCATTTT. This chain uses TRBV6-1 with TRBJ1-5; no firm D call. Germline V CDR1 and CDR2: MNHNS, SASEGT. The CDR3 is made up of 13 amino acids. Trimming removed 3 bases from V and 6 bases from J, with 9 bases in between.

This rearrangement joins TRBV9 to TRBJ1-4; 7 bases fit TRBD1. Germline loops: CDR1 SGDLS, CDR2 YYNGEE. The V segment lost 4 bases and the J segment 7 bases; nucleotides outside the gene matches: 4. The CDR3 length is 13 residues. CDR3 DNA sequence: TGTGCCAGCAGCAGCCGGGACAGTGAAAAACTGTTTTTT. Protein: CASSSRDSEKLFF.

The chain carries TRBV6-5 and TRBJ2-7; either TRBD1 or TRBD2 may fit D (5 bases each). Trimming pared 4 bases from V and 5 bases from J, leaving 15 bases between. CDR1 is MNHEY and CDR2 is SVGAGI in the germline V gene. This CDR3 comprises 14 residues. The CDR3 DNA follows: TGTGCCAGCAGTTTCCTTGGGACGCCCAACGAGCAGTACTTC. It specifies CASSFLGTPNEQYF.

In this sample, this clone turned up a few times. The chain has TRBV19 and TRBJ1-2; TRBD1 aligns across 9 bases. Trimming removed 4 bases from V and 7 bases from J; junction bases left unmatched: 4. This CDR3 is 13 amino acids long. Per germline, CDR1 LNHDA and CDR2 SQIVND (reference sequence). In DNA, the CDR3 is TGTGCCAGTAGTACACAGGGGGCCCGTGGCTACACCTTC. This gives the protein CASSTQGARGYTF. Based on the CDR3 plus reference TRBV19 and TRBJ1-2, the full variable domain is DGGITQSPKYLFRKEGQNVTLSCEQNLNHDAMYWYRQDPGQGLRLIYYSQIVNDFQKGDIAEGYSVSREKKESFPLTVTSAQKNPTAFYLCASSTQGARGYTFGSGTRLTVV.

This rearrangement joins TRBV4-2 to TRBJ2-3; TRBD2 matches at 9 bases. The germline V gene has CDR1 LGHNA and CDR2 YNFKEQ. The CDR3 loop spans 16 amino acids. J was trimmed by 1 base and V by 0 bases; bases with no gene match: 2. CDR3 region: CASSQDLAGGTDTQYF. DNA of the CDR3: TGTGCCAGCAGCCAAGATTTAGCGGGGGGCACAGATACGCAGTATTTT.

The chain couples TRBV6-5 to TRBJ2-1, with D perhaps TRBD2 (6 bases). V gave up 5 bases and J gave up 10 bases, with 15 bases separating them. The CDR3 sequence is 13 residues long. CDR1 is MNHEY and CDR2 is SVGAGI in the germline V gene. As DNA, the CDR3 is TGTGCCAGCAGTACCCGACTAGACCAAGAGCAGTTCTTC. This translates into CASSTRLDQEQFF.

The rearrangement joins TRBV28 to TRBJ1-2; TRBD1 matches 8 bases. V gave up 2 bases and J gave up 8 bases; unmatched junction bases: 7. CDR3 length: 14 residues. Germline CDR1 is MDHEN and CDR2 is SYDVKM. The CDR3 loop is CASSLNLQGGGYTF. The DNA of the CDR3 is TGTGCCAGCAGTTTAAACCTACAGGGGGGAGGCTACACCTTC.

The genes are TRBV28 and TRBJ1-6; weak D call: TRBD1 (5 bases). The germline V gene has CDR1 MDHEN and CDR2 SYDVKM. Trimming took off 5 bases at V and 5 bases at J, with 16 bases between the two ends. The CDR3 sequence is 16 residues long. The CDR3 loop reads CASSLGGFGNNSPLHF. CDR3 DNA sequence: TGTGCCAGCAGTCTGGGGGGATTTGGAAATAATTCACCCCTCCACTTT.

The gene calls are TRBV19 and TRBJ2-2, with 10 bases fitting TRBD1. Trimming at V came to 8 bases and at J to 4 bases, leaving 4 bases not matched to a gene. The CDR3 has 14 amino acids. Germline assignment: CDR1 LNHDA and CDR2 SQIVND (reference sequence). CDR3: CASSGTGVTGELFF. The CDR3 coding sequence is TGTGCCAGTTCCGGGACAGGGGTCACCGGGGAGCTGTTTTTT.

CDR3 sequence: CASNNGAGGPIETQYF. CDR3 DNA sequence: TGTGCCAGCAACAATGGGGCGGGGGGGCCGATAGAGACCCAGTACTTC. This chain joins TRBV9 and TRBJ2-5, with TRBD2 matching over 9 bases. Germline loops: CDR1 SGDLS, CDR2 YYNGEE. CDR3 size: 16 residues. With V trimmed by 6 bases and J by 4 bases, 13 bases remained unmatched.

This chain connects TRBV7-8 to TRBJ2-7; weak D call: TRBD1 (6 bases). Trimming stripped 2 bases from V and 5 bases from J, with 10 bases between. CDR3 length: 13 residues. The germline V gene has CDR1 SGHVS and CDR2 FQNEAQ. The CDR3 bases are TGTGCCAGCAGCTTATACAGGGACAACGAGCAGTACTTC. It translates to CASSLYRDNEQYF.